Presented here are 13 T cell receptor beta chains from one specimen sequenced in a study of cytomegalovirus exposure and HLA in healthy donors. The PCR ran on 60 Vbeta and 13 Jbeta primers. Sequencing was performed with immunoSEQ multiplex PCR; in TCRdb, only in-frame clones are kept and a portion is missing. The table shows fewer than 250,000 clones, with roughly 87% occurring only once. Sequenced sample: PBMCs. These TCRs come from a man aged 35 to 55 in good health and CMV-seropositive.

This chain joins TRBV7-6 and TRBJ2-1; TRBD2 is a possible D gene (5 bases). The V end lost 0 bases, the J end lost 4 bases, and 7 bases lay between the germline ends. Germline-derived CDR1 and CDR2 are SGHVS and FNYEAQ. The CDR3 covers 14 residues. The CDR3: CASSLAGVYNEQFF. In DNA form, the CDR3 reads TGTGCCAGCAGCTTAGCGGGAGTTTACAATGAGCAGTTCTTC.

The chain is built from TRBV5-1 and TRBJ2-7, with 12 nucleotides matching TRBD2. Trimming cost V 2 bases and J 5 bases; bases outside gene matches: 17. The CDR3 is made up of 19 amino acids. CDR1 SGHRS and CDR2 YFSETQ come from the germline V gene. In DNA form, the CDR3 reads TGCGCCAGCAGCTTACATTTAGGGCTAGCGGGAGGGAGAGAGGACGAGCAGTACTTC. The encoded protein is CASSLHLGLAGGREDEQYF. Looking up the rest from reference TRBV5-1 and TRBJ2-7 gives the full variable domain: KAGVTQTPRYLIKTRGQQVTLSCSPISGHRSVSWYQQTPGQGLQFLFEYFSETQRNKGNFPGRFSGRQFSNSRSEMNVSTLELGDSALYLCASSLHLGLAGGREDEQYFGPGTRLTVT.

The V call is TRBV29-1, the J call TRBJ2-1, with D possibly being TRBD2 (5 bases). Germline CDR1 is SQVTM and CDR2 is ANQGSEA. V dropped 5 bases and J dropped 4 bases, with 12 bases sitting between them. This CDR3 has 13 residues. CDR3 loop: CSVPGRGYNEQFF. In nucleotides, the CDR3 is TGCAGCGTTCCGGGTCGAGGGTACAATGAGCAGTTCTTC.

This chain uses TRBV19 with TRBJ1-3; TRBD1 agrees at 8 bases. CDR3 size: 16 residues. The V gene end was trimmed by 5 bases and the J gene end by 3 bases; junction bases not matched to a gene: 9. Germline V gene sequence: CDR1 LNHDA, CDR2 SQIVND (reference sequence). DNA of the CDR3: TGTGCCAGTAGTCCCCGGACAGGGAAAGGTGGAAACACCATATATTTT. The encoded protein is CASSPRTGKGGNTIYF.

This clone was observed once. The junction does not match germline at one end; this may be a read error. This chain connects TRBV7-9 to TRBJ1-1; D possibly corresponds to TRBD1 (5 bases). The V gene's germline CDR1 is SEHNR and CDR2 FQNEAQ (reference sequence). This CDR3 has 12 residues. The CDR3 DNA reads TGTTCCAGCAGCTTAGACCAGGGCGCGGCTTTCTTT. This encodes CSSSLDQGAAFF.

The chain links TRBV2 to TRBJ1-6, with 9 bases identical to TRBD1. CDR1 is SNHLY and CDR2 is FYNNEI in the germline V gene. Trimming cost V 7 bases and J 6 bases; bases outside gene matches: 1. There are 13 residues in the CDR3. The chain's CDR3 is CASTTGGNSPLHF. The CDR3 region has the DNA TGTGCCAGCACGACAGGGGGTAATTCACCCCTCCACTTT.

The chain links TRBV7-8 to TRBJ2-1, with 8 bases fitting TRBD2. V lost 5 bases to trimming and J lost 7 bases; unmatched junction nucleotides: 7. The CDR3 covers 14 residues. Germline CDR1 and CDR2: SGHVS and FQNEAQ. CDR3 sequence: CASSPGLVRNEQFF. The CDR3 DNA follows: TGTGCCAGCAGCCCGGGACTAGTACGTAATGAGCAGTTCTTC.

The CDR3 loop is CSAARDGELFF. For the CDR3, the DNA is TGCAGTGCGGCACGGGACGGGGAGCTGTTTTTT. This chain connects TRBV20-1 to TRBJ2-2, with D maybe TRBD2 (5 bases). Trimming removed 6 bases from V and 7 bases from J, with 9 bases in between. The CDR3 spans 11 residues. Germline loops: CDR1 DFQATT, CDR2 SNEGSKA (reference sequence).

The V gene is TRBV6-1, the J gene TRBJ1-1; D is undetermined. Germline CDR1 MNHNS, CDR2 SASEGT. The CDR3 spans 11 residues. V was cut by 2 bases and J by 11 bases, with 9 bases left in between. CDR3: CASSENSYAFF. CDR3 in DNA: TGTGCCAGCAGTGAAAACAGTTACGCTTTCTTT.

This clone was seen more than once but under ten times. The CDR3 sequence: CAGDRGRYGYTF. DNA of the CDR3: TGTGCCGGGGACAGGGGACGCTATGGCTACACCTTC. The chain combines TRBV7-9 with TRBJ1-2; 10 bases line up with TRBD1. The J segment lost 4 bases and the V segment lost 11 bases, leaving 4 bases of the junction unmatched. The CDR3 runs to 12 residues. Per the germline V gene, CDR1 is SEHNR and CDR2 is FQNEAQ (reference sequence).

This clone showed up just once. The V gene is TRBV27, the J gene TRBJ2-7; TRBD1 matches 8 bases. This CDR3 region has 14 residues. Germline V gene lookup returns CDR1 MNHEY and CDR2 SMNVEV (reference sequence). Trimming at V came to 4 bases and at J to 3 bases, leaving 5 bases not matched to a gene. The CDR3 sequence is CASSSGTGFYEQYF. CDR3 bases: TGTGCCAGCAGTTCCGGGACAGGATTCTACGAGCAGTACTTC.

As to this clone: The junction shows a germline mismatch at one end, possibly a read error. This chain joins TRBV7-7 and TRBJ2-5; 12 positions agree with TRBD1. This CDR3 is 16 amino acids long. From germline, CDR1 is SSHAT and CDR2 FNYEAQ (reference sequence). CDR3 residues: CASSFPGTGGVETQYF. CDR3 coding DNA: TGTGCTAGCAGCTTCCCCGGGACAGGGGGCGTGGAGACCCAGTACTTC.

This chain's CDR3 is CASSLQGGGNTIYF. CDR3 sequence (DNA): TGTGCCAGCAGTCTACAGGGGGGAGGAAACACCATATATTTT. The V gene is TRBV6-6, the J gene TRBJ1-3; 8 nucleotides line up with TRBD1. V shed 5 bases, J shed 4 bases, and the junction held 4 bases outside the gene matches. This CDR3 contains 14 residues. The germline V gene encodes CDR1 MNHNY and CDR2 SVGAGI (reference sequence).